This TCR beta chain was retrieved from a study of blood T cell repertoires in COVID-19. At the level of the study: There were acute and convalescent COVID-19 samples, and they came from the United States, Italy and Spain. From T cells, B-cell-depleted T cells, or PBMCs came the material, which was cDNA or gDNA.

V dropped 3 bases and J dropped 4; count of bases not matched to a gene: 6. The CDR3 is 15 residues long. The germline CDR1 and CDR2 sequences are SQVTM and ANQGSEA. In the authors' methods: Amplification of reference gene primers provided the estimated nucleated cell counts. Here immunoSEQ multiplex PCR was the method, and the copy in TCRdb shows in-frame clones only, minus some. V, J and clone size were drawn from that table, and D and trimming were deduced from the DNA. The table has about 97,000 clones, approximately 84% seen once; the top ten hold 8.5% to 10%. This clone has more than one count but fewer than ten.

What was sequenced was peripheral blood. This rearrangement joins TRBV29-1 to TRBJ1-2, with TRBD1 matching 12 bases. The receptor comes from a man between 40 and 49 years old with active or convalescent COVID-19. CDR3: CSVDPGQGASYGYTF. CDR3 in DNA: TGCAGCGTTGACCCGGGACAGGGGGCCTCCTATGGCTACACCTTC.